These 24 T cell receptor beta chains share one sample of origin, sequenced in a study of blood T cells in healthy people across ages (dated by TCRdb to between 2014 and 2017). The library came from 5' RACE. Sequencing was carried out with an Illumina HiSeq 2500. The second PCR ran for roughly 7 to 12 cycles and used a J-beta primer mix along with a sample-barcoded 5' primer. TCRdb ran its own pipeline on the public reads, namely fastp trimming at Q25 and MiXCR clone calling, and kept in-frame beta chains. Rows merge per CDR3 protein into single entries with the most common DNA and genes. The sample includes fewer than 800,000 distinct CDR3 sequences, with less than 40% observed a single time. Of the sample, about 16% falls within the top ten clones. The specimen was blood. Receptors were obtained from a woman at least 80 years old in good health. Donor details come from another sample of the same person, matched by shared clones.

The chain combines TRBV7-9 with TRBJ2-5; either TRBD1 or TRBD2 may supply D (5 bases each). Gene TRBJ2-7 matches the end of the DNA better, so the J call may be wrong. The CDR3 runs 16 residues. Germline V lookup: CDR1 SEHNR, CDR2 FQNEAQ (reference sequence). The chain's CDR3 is CASSSSKDQGVYEQYF. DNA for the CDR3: TGTGCCAGCAGCTCCAGCAAGGACCAGGGAGTCTACGAGCAGTACTTC.

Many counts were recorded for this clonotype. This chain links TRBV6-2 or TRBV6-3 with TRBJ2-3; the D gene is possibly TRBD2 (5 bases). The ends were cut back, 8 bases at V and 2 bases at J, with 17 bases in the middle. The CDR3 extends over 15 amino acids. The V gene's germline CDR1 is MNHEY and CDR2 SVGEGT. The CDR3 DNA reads TGTGCCAGCGGTGGTAAGCGGCGACCCACAGATACGCAGTATTTT. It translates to CASGGKRRPTDTQYF.

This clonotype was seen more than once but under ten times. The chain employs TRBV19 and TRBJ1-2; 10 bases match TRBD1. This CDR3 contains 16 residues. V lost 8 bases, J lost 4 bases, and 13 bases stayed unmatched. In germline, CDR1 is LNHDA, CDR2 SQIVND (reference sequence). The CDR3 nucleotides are TGTGCCAGTGCCAAAATGACAGGGGGCGCAGGCTATGGCTACACCTTC. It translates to CASAKMTGGAGYGYTF.

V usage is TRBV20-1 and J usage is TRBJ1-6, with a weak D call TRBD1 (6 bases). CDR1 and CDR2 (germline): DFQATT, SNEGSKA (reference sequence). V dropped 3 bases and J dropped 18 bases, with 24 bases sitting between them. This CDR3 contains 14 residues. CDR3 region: CSASSDSQWGAHHF. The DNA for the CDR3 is TGCAGTGCTAGTTCGGACAGTCAATGGGGGGCCCACCACTTT.

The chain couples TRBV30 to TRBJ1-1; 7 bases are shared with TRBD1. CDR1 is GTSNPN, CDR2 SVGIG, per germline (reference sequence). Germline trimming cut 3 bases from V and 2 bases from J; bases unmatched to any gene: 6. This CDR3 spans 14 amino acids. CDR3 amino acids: CAWRGTDLNTEAFF. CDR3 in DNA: TGTGCCTGGAGGGGGACAGACCTAAACACTGAAGCTTTCTTT.

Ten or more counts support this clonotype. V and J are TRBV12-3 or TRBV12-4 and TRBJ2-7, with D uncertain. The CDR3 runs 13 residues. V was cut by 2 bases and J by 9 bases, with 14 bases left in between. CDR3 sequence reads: CASSLSADPRQYF. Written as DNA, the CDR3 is TGTGCCAGCAGTTTATCCGCCGACCCCCGGCAGTACTTC.

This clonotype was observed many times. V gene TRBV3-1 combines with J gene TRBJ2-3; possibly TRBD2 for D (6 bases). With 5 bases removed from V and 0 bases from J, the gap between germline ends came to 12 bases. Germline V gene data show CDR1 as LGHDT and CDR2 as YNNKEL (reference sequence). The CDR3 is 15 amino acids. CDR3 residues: CASSVGLQSTDTQYF. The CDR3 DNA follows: TGTGCCAGCAGCGTGGGACTCCAGAGCACAGATACGCAGTATTTT.

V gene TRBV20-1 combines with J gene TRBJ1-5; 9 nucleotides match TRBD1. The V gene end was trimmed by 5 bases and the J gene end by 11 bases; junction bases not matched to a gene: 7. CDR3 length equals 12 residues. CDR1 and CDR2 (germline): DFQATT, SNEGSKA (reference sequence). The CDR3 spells CSAGQGMGAQHF. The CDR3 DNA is TGCAGTGCTGGACAGGGGATGGGAGCCCAGCATTTT.

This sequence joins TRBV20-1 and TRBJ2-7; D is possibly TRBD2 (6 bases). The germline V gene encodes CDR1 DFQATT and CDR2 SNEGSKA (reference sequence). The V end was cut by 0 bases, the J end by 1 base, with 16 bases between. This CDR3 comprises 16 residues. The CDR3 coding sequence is TGCAGTGCTAGAGATCTAATGGGGGGAAGGTCCTACGAGCAGTACTTC. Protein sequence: CSARDLMGGRSYEQYF.

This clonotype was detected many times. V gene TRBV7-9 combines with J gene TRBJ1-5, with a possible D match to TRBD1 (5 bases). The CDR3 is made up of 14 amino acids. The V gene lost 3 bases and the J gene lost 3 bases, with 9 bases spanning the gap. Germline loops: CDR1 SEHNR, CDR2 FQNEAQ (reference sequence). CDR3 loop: CASSFDSNNQPQHF. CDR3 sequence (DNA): TGTGCCAGCAGCTTCGACAGCAACAATCAGCCCCAGCATTTT. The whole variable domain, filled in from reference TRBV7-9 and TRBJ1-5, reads DTGVSQNPRHKITKRGQNVTFRCDPISEHNRLYWYRQTLGQGPEFLTYFQNEAQLEKSRLLSDRFSAERPKGSFSTLEIQRTEQGDSAMYLCASSFDSNNQPQHFGDGTRLSIL.

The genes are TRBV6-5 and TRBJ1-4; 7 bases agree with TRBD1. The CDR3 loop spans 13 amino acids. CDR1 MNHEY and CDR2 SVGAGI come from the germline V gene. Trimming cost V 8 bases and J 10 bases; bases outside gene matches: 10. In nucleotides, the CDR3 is TGTGCCAGCGGTCTGCAGGGGGTCGGAAAACTGTTTTTT. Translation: CASGLQGVGKLFF.

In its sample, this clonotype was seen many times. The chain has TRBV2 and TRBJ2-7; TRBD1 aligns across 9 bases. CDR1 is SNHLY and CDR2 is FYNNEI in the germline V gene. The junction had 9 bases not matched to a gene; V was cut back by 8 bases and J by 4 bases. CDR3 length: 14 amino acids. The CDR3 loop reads CASDTGGDGYEQYF. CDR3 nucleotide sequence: TGTGCCAGCGATACAGGGGGCGACGGATACGAGCAGTACTTC.

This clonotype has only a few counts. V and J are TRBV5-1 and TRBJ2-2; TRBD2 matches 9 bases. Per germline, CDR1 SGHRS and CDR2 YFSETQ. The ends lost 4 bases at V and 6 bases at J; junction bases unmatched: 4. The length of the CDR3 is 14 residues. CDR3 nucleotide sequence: TGCGCCAGCAGCCCAGGGACTAGCCCCGGGGAGCTGTTTTTT. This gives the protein CASSPGTSPGELFF. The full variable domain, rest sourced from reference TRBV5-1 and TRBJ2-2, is KAGVTQTPRYLIKTRGQQVTLSCSPISGHRSVSWYQQTPGQGLQFLFEYFSETQRNKGNFPGRFSGRQFSNSRSEMNVSTLELGDSALYLCASSPGTSPGELFFGEGSRLTVL.

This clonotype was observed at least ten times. The CDR3 nucleotides read TGTGCCGCTCGGACAGGGTCGGTCCTCTCCTACGAGCAGTACTTC. Amino acids: CAARTGSVLSYEQYF. The chain employs TRBV28 and TRBJ2-7, with TRBD1 matching 8 bases. With 11 bases clipped from V and 0 bases from J, the junction kept 12 bases outside the gene matches. CDR1 is MDHEN, CDR2 SYDVKM, per germline. The CDR3 runs to 15 residues.

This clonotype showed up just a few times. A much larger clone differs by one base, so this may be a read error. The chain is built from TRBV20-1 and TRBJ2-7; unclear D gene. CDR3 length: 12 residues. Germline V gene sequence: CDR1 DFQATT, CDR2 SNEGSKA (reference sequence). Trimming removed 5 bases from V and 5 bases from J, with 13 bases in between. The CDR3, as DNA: TGCAGTGCTCTTCTGGGGATAGACGAGCAGTACTTC. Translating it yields CSALLGIDEQYF.

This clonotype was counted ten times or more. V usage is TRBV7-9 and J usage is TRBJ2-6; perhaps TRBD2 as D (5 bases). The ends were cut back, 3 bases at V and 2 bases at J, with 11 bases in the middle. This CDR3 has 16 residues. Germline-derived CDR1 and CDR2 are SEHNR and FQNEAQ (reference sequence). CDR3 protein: CASSFPSGAGANVLTF. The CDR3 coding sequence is TGTGCCAGCAGCTTCCCGTCCGGGGCTGGGGCCAACGTCCTGACTTTC.

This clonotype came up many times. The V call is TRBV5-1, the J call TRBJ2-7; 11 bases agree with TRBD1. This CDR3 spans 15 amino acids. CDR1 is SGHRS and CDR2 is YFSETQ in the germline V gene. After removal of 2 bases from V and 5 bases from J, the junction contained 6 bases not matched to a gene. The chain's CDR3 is CASSFPGQGDHEQYF. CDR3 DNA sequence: TGCGCCAGCAGCTTTCCGGGACAGGGGGATCACGAGCAGTACTTC. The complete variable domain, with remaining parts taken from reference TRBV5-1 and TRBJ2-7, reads KAGVTQTPRYLIKTRGQQVTLSCSPISGHRSVSWYQQTPGQGLQFLFEYFSETQRNKGNFPGRFSGRQFSNSRSEMNVSTLELGDSALYLCASSFPGQGDHEQYFGPGTRLTVT.

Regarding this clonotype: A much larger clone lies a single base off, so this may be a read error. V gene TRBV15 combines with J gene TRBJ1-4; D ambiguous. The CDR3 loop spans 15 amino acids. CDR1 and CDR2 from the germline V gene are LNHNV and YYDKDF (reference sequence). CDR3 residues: CATSLSGVDNEKRFF. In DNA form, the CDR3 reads TGTGCCACCAGCCTTTCCGGGGTGGATAATGAAAAACGGTTTTTT.

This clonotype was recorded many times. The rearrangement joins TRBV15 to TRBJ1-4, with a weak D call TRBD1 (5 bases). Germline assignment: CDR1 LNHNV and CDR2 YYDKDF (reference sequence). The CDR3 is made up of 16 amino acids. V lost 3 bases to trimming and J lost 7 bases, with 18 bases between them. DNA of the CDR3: TGTGCCACCAGCAGGAATGGTGACAGATCAGGTGAAAAACTGTTTTTT. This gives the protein CATSRNGDRSGEKLFF.

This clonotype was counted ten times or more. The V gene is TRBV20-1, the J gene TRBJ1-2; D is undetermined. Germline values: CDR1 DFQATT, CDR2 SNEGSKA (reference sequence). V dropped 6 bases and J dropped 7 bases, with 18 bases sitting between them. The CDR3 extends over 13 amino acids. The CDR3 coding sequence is TGCAGTGCCCGCCGGGAGGCGGGGAGTGGCTACACCTTC. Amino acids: CSARREAGSGYTF.

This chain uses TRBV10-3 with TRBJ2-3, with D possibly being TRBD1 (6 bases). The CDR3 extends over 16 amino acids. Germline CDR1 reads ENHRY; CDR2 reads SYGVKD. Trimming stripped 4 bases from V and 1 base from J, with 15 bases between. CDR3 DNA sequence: TGTGCCATCAGTGGGAGACAGGCCCAAGGCACAGATACGCAGTATTTT. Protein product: CAISGRQAQGTDTQYF.

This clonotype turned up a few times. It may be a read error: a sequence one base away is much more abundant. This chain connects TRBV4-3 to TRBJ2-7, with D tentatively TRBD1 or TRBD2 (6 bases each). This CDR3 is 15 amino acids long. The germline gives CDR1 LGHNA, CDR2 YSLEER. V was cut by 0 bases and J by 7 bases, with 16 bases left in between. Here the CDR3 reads CASSQEGGQINEQYF. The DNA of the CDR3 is TGCGCCAGCAGCCAAGAGGGAGGACAGATCAATGAGCAGTACTTC.

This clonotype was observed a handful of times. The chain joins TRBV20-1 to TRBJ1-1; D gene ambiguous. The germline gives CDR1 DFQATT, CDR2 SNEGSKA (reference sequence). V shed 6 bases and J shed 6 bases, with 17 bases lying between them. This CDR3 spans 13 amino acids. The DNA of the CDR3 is TGCAGTGCCCCAGGAGCCCGGGAGGCTGAAGCTTTCTTT. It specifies CSAPGAREAEAFF.

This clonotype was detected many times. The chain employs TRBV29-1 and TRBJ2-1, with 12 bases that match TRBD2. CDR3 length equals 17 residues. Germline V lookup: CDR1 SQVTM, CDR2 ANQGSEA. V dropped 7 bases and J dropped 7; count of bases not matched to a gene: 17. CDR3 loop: CSAQPASGGATRNEQFF. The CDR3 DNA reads TGCAGCGCCCAACCGGCTAGCGGGGGGGCCACACGAAATGAGCAGTTCTTC.